The clone carrying this TCR beta chain occurred many times. Its antigen is currently unknown. CDR1 and CDR2 (germline): DFQATT, SNEGSKA (reference sequence). The CDR3 sequence is 14 residues long. V dropped 5 bases and J dropped 6; count of bases not matched to a gene: 8. This entry is derived from a study of breast tumors, draining lymph nodes, adjacent tissues. Study conclusions and caveats: Data fit most tumor T cells coming from lymph node, expanding in tumor. Compared with lymph nodes, tumors were less diverse; compared with nontumor tissue, more. The lymph node origin of tumor T cells was framed as consistent with a hypothesis, not demonstrated. Luminal-like breast cancer showed significantly greater tumor-nontumor repertoire similarity than basal-like breast cancer did.

The lymph nodes were axillary draining lymph nodes from breast cancer patients. In TCRdb, the multiplex PCR reads were re-called with MiXCR into one record per CDR3 protein. Seen here are 150,000 to 200,000 distinct CDR3 sequences, roughly a third observed once, and the top ten hold around 4.5%. Sequenced sample: axillary lymph node tissue. This chain connects TRBV20-1 to TRBJ1-2; 11 positions agree with TRBD1. The TCR sequence derives from a female donor with breast cancer. Some clones in this sample may be carry-over from other donors' samples. This CDR3 reads CSAGWDRGKDGYTF. DNA for the CDR3: TGCAGTGCTGGCTGGGACAGGGGGAAGGATGGCTACACCTTC.